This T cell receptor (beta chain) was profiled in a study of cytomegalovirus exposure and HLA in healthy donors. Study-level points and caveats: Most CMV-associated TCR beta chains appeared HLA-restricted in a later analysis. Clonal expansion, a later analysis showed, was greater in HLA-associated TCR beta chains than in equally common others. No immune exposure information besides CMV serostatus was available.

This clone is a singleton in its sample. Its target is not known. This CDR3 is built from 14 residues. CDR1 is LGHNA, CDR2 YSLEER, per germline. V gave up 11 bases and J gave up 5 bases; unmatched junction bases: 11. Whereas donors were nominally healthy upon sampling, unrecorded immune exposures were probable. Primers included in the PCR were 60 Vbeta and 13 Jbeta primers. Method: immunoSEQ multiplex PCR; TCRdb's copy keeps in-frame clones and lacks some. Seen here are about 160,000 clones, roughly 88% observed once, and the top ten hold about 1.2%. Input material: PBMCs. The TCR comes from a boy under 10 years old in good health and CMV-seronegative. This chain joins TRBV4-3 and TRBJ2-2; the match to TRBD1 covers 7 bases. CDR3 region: CAPGGQVGTGELFF. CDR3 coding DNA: TGCGCCCCCGGCGGACAGGTGGGTACCGGGGAGCTGTTTTTT.